The clone carrying this TCR beta chain has a single count. Produced via immunoSEQ multiplex PCR; TCRdb's table is partial and in-frame only. The sample lists 170,000 or so clones, 65% to 90% seen once, with 7.5% to 10% in the top ten. Germline loops: CDR1 SGHAT, CDR2 FQNNGV. V trimming: 1 base; J trimming: 3 bases; junction bases outside the gene matches: 3. This CDR3 comprises 16 residues. This sample was taken from a study of blood T cell repertoires in COVID-19. This clonotype was sampled from a man aged 50 or older with active or convalescent COVID-19. The sample was peripheral blood. V usage is TRBV11-2 and J usage is TRBJ2-5, with 12 bases identical to TRBD2. CDR3 sequence (DNA): TGTGCCAGCAGCTTAGGGCCTAGCGGGAGGGAAGAGACCCAGTACTTC. It translates to CASSLGPSGREETQYF. The variable domain in full, completed from reference TRBV11-2 and TRBJ2-5, reads EAGVAQSPRYKIIEKRQSVAFWCNPISGHATLYWYQQILGQGPKLLIQFQNNGVVDDSQLPKDRFSAERLKGVDSTLKIQPAKLEDSAVYLCASSLGPSGREETQYFGPGTRLLVL.